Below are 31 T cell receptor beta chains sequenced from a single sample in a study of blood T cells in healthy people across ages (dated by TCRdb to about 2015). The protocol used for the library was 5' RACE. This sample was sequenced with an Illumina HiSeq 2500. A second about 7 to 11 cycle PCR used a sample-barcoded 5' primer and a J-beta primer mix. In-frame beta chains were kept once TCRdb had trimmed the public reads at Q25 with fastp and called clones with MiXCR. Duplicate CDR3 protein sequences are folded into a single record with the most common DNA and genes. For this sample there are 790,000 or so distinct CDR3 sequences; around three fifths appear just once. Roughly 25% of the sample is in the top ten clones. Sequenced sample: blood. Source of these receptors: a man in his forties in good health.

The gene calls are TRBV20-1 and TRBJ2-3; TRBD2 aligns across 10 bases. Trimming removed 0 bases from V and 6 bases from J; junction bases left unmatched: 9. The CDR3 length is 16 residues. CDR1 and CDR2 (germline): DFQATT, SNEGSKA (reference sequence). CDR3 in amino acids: CSARDRLAGVGDTQYF. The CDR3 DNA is TGCAGTGCTAGAGATCGGCTAGCGGGAGTAGGTGATACGCAGTATTTT.

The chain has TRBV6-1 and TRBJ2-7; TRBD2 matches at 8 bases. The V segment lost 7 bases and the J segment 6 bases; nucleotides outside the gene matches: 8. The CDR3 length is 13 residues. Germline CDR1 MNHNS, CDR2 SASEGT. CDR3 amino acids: CASKAGDGGEQYF. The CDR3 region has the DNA TGTGCCAGCAAAGCGGGAGACGGAGGCGAGCAGTACTTC.

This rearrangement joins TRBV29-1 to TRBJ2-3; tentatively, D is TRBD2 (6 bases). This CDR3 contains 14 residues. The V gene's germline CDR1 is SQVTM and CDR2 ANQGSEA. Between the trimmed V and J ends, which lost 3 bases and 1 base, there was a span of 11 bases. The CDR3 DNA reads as TGCAGCGTTGACGGGACTTTCGGCACAGATACGCAGTATTTT. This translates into CSVDGTFGTDTQYF.

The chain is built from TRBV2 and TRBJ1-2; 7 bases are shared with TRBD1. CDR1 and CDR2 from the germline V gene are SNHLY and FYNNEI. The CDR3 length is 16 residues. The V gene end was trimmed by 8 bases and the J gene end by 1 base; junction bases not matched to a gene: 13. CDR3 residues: CASQEQKGQLNYGYTF. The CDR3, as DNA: TGTGCCAGCCAGGAGCAGAAGGGACAGCTTAACTATGGCTACACCTTC. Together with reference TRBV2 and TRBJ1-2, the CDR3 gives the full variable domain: EPEVTQTPSHQVTQMGQEVILRCVPISNHLYFYWYRQILGQKVEFLVSFYNNEISEKSEIFDDQFSVERPDGSNFTLKIRSTKLEDSAMYFCASQEQKGQLNYGYTFGSGTRLTVV.

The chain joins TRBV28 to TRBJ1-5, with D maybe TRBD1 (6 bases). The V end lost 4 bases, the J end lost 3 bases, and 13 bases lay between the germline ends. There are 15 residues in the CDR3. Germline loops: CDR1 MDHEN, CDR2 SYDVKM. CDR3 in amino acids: CASSSGGQINQPQHF. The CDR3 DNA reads TGTGCCAGCAGTTCCGGCGGACAGATCAATCAGCCCCAGCATTTT.

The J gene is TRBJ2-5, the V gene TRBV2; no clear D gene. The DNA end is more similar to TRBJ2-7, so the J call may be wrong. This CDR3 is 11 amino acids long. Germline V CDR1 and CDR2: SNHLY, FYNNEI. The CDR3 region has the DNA TGTGCCAGCAGTGGGGAAAGCGAGCAGTACTTC. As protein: CASSGESEQYF.

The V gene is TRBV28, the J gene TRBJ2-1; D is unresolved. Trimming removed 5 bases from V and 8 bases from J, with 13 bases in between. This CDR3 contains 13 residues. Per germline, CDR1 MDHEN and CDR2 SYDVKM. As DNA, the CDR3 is TGTGCCAGCAGTCCACTCTCAGGCTATGAGCAGTTCTTC. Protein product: CASSPLSGYEQFF.

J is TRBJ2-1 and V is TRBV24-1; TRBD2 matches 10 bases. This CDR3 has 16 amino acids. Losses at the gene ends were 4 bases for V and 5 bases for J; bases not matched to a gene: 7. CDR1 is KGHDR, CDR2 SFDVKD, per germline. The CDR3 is CATSDPGLARDNEQFF. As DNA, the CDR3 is TGTGCCACCAGTGACCCGGGACTAGCGAGGGACAATGAGCAGTTCTTC.

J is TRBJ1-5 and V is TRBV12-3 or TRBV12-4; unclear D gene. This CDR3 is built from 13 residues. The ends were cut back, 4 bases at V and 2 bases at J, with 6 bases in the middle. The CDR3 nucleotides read TGTGCCAGCAGTTGGAATGGCAATCAGCCCCAGCATTTT. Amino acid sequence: CASSWNGNQPQHF.

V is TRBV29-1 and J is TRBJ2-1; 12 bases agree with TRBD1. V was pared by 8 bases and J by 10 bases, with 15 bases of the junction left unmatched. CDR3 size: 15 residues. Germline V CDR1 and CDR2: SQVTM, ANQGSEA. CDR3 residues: CSLGSGTGGSLEQFF. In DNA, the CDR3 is TGCAGCCTAGGCTCCGGGACAGGGGGCTCTTTGGAGCAGTTCTTC.

The CDR3 DNA sequence: TGTGCCAGCAGGACAGGGGGCGCGGGTCTTCTAGCCAAAAACATTCAGTACTTC. This encodes CASRTGGAGLLAKNIQYF. This chain links TRBV6-1 with TRBJ2-4; the match to TRBD1 covers 10 bases. Looked up from germline, CDR1 is MNHNS and CDR2 is SASEGT. V dropped 6 bases and J dropped 0; count of bases not matched to a gene: 11. The CDR3 runs to 18 residues.

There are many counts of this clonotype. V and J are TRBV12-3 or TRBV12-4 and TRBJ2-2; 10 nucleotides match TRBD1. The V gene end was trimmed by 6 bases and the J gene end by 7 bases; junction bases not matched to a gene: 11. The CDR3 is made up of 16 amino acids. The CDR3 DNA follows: TGTGCCAGCAGCAGCCAGACAGGGGGCTACGGCGGGGAGCTGTTTTTT. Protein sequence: CASSSQTGGYGGELFF.

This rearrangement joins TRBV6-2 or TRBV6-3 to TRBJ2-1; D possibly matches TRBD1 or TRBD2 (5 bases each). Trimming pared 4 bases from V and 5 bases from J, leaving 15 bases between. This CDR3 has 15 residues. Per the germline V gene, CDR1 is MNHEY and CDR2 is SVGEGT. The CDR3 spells CASSFARDGNNEQFF. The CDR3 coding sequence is TGTGCCAGCAGTTTTGCCAGGGACGGTAACAATGAGCAGTTCTTC.

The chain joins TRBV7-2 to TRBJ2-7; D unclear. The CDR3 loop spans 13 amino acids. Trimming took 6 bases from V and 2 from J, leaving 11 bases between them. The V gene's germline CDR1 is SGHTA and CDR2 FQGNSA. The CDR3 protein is CASSPQFTYEQYF. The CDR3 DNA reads TGTGCCAGCAGTCCGCAGTTTACCTACGAGCAGTACTTC.

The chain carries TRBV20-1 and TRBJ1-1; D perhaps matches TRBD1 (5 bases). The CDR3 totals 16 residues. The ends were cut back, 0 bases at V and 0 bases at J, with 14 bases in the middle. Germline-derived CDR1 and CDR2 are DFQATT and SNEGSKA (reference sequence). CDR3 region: CSARDLSDTLNTEAFF. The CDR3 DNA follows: TGCAGTGCTAGAGATCTCTCGGACACATTGAACACTGAAGCTTTCTTT.

The CDR3 region is CASSLSPAGLNGELFF. CDR3 sequence (DNA): TGTGCCAGCAGCTTAAGCCCAGCGGGGTTGAACGGGGAGCTGTTTTTT. The genes are TRBV7-3 and TRBJ2-2; 7 bases are shared with TRBD2. This CDR3 is 16 amino acids long. Losses at the gene ends were 1 base for V and 7 bases for J; bases not matched to a gene: 9. Germline CDR1 SGHTA, CDR2 FQGTGA.

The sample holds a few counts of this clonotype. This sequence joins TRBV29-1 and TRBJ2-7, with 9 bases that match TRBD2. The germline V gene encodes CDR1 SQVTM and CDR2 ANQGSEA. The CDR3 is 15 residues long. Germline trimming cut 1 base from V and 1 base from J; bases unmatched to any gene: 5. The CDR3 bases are TGCAGCGTTGAAGTAGCGGGAGACTTTTCCTACGAGCAGTACTTC. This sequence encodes CSVEVAGDFSYEQYF.

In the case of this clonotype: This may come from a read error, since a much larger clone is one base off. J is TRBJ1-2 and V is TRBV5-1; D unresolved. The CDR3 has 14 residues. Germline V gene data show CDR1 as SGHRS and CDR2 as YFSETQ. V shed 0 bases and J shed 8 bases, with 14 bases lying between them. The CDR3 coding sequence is TGCGCCAGCAGCTTGGCCTTGCAGGCGGGGGGCTACACCTTC. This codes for CASSLALQAGGYTF.

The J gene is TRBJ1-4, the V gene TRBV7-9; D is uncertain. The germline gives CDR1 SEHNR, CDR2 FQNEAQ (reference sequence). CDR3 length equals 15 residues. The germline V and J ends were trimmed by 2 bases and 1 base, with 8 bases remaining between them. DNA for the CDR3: TGTGCCAGCAGCTTAATGGCGGGAACTAATGAAAAACTGTTTTTT. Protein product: CASSLMAGTNEKLFF. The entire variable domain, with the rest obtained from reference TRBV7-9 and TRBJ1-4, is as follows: DTGVSQNPRHKITKRGQNVTFRCDPISEHNRLYWYRQTLGQGPEFLTYFQNEAQLEKSRLLSDRFSAERPKGSFSTLEIQRTEQGDSAMYLCASSLMAGTNEKLFFGSGTQLSVL.

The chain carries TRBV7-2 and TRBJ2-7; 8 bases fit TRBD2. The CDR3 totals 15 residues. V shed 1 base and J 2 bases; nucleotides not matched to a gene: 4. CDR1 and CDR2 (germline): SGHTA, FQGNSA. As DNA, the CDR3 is TGTGCCAGCAGCTTAGATGCGGGAGGCGCCTACGAGCAGTACTTC. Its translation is CASSLDAGGAYEQYF.

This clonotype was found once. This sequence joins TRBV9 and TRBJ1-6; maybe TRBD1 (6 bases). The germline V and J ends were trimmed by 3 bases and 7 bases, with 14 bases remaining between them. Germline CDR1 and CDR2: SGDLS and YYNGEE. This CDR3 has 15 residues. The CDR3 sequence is CASSAQDRTNSPLHF. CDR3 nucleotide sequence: TGTGCCAGCAGCGCCCAGGACAGAACAAATTCACCCCTCCACTTT.

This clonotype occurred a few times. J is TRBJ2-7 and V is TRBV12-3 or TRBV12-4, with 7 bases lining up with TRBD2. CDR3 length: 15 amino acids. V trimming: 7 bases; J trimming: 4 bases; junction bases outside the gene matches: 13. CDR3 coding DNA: TGTGCCAGCAACTCAGGAGGCGGGAGAGGTTACGAGCAGTACTTC. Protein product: CASNSGGGRGYEQYF.

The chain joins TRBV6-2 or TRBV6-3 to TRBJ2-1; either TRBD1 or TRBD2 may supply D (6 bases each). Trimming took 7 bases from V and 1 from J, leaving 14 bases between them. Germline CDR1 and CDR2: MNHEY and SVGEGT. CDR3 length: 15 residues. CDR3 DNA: TGTGCCAGCAAAGAGGGGGGAATTTCCTACAATGAGCAGTTCTTC. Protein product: CASKEGGISYNEQFF.

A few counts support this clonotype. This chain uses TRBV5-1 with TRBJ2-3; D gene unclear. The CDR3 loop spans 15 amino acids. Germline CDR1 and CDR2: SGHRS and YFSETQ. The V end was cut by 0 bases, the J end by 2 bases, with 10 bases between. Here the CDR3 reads CASSLVPGDTDTQYF. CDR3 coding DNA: TGCGCCAGCAGCTTGGTTCCAGGAGACACAGATACGCAGTATTTT.

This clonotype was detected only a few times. The CDR3 here is CASSTGSSWDIQYF. The CDR3 DNA is TGTGCCAGCAGCACAGGGTCCTCGTGGGACATTCAGTACTTC. The chain links TRBV6-5 to TRBJ2-7; possibly TRBD1 for D (6 bases). With the DNA end fitting TRBJ2-4 better, the J assignment may be wrong. CDR1 is MNHEY and CDR2 is SVGAGI in the germline V gene. There are 14 residues in the CDR3.

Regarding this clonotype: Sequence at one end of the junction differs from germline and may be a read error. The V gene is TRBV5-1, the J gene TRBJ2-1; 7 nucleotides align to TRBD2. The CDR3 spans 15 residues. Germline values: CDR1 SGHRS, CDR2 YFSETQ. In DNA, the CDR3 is TGCACCAGCAGCAATGGACTAGAGTCCCACAATGAGCAGTTCTTC. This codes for CTSSNGLESHNEQFF.

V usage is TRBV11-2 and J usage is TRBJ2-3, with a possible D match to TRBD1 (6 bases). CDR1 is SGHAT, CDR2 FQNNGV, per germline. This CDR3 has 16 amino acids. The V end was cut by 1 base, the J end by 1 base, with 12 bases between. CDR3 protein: CASSLGRDTRTDTQYF. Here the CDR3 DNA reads TGTGCCAGCAGCTTAGGCAGGGACACCCGCACAGATACGCAGTATTTT.

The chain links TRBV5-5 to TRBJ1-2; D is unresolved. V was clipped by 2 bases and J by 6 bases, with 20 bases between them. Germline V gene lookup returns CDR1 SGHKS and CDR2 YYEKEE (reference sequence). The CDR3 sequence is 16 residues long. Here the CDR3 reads CASSFRPDRKANGYTF. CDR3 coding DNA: TGTGCCAGCAGCTTCAGACCGGACCGGAAGGCAAATGGCTACACCTTC.

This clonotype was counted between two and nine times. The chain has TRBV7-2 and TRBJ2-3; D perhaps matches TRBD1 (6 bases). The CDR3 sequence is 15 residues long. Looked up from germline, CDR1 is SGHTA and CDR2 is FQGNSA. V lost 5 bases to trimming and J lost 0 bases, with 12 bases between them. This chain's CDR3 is CASSQQGSSTDTQYF. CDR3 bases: TGTGCCAGCAGCCAGCAGGGGAGTAGCACAGATACGCAGTATTTT.

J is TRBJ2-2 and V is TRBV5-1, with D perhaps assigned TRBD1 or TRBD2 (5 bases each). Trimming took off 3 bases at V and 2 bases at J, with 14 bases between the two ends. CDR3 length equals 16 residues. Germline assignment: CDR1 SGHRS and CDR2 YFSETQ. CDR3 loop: CASSSYQGVNTGELFF. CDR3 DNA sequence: TGCGCCAGCAGCTCCTACCAGGGAGTCAACACCGGGGAGCTGTTTTTT.

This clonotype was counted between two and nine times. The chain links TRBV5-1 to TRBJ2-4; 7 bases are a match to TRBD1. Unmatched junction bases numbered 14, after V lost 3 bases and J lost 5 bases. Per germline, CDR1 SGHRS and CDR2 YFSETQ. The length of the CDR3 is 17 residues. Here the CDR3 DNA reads TGCGCCAGCAGCTCTACTTGGACAGGTCAGGTCCAAAACATTCAGTACTTC. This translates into CASSSTWTGQVQNIQYF.